The 15 T cell receptor beta chains below come from one sample, sequenced in a study of vaccination and CD4 T cells after COVID-19. Described treatment: approximately nine-day PBMC culture with coronavirus spike peptide pools or control peptides (ViraFEST assay). These receptors have no identified antigens. The Oncomine TCR Beta short-read assay was what sequenced the DNA obtained from cultured CD4+ T cells. TCRdb re-derived calls from the PCR reads in MiXCR, one entry per CDR3 protein. The sample consists of approximately 15,000 distinct CDR3 sequences, 26% of them appearing once. Source material: cultured CD4+ T cells from blood. Receptors originate from a human donor with COVID-19.

The chain combines TRBV2 with TRBJ2-7, with D perhaps being TRBD1 or TRBD2 (5 bases each). This CDR3 is built from 13 residues. V was pared by 8 bases and J by 6 bases, with 17 bases between. From germline, CDR1 is SNHLY and CDR2 FYNNEI. The chain's CDR3 is CASGTDFTSEQYF. CDR3 coding DNA: TGTGCCAGCGGGACCGACTTTACCTCCGAGCAGTACTTC.

The chain is built from TRBV14 and TRBJ2-7; 8 bases align to TRBD1. Trimming removed 0 bases from V and 3 bases from J; junction bases left unmatched: 7. The CDR3 runs 16 residues. Germline V lookup: CDR1 SGHDN, CDR2 FVKESK. CDR3 sequence reads: CASSQDFRDRNYEQYF. CDR3 in DNA: TGTGCCAGCAGCCAAGATTTTCGGGACAGGAACTACGAGCAGTACTTC. Full variable domain (outside the CDR3, taken from reference TRBV14 and TRBJ2-7): EAGVTQFPSHSVIEKGQTVTLRCDPISGHDNLYWYRRVMGKEIKFLLHFVKESKQDESGMPNNRFLAERTGGTYSTLKVQPAELEDSGVYFCASSQDFRDRNYEQYFGPGTRLTVT.

J is TRBJ1-1 and V is TRBV19; unclear D gene. The germline CDR1 and CDR2 sequences are LNHDA and SQIVND (reference sequence). The CDR3 covers 13 residues. V lost 0 bases, J lost 7 bases, and 9 bases lay in between. The CDR3 reads CASSIEGASEAFF. CDR3 nucleotide sequence: TGTGCCAGTAGTATAGAGGGCGCGAGTGAAGCTTTCTTT.

The chain combines TRBV6-1 with TRBJ1-5; a weak D match, TRBD1 (5 bases). Germline V gives CDR1 MNHNS, CDR2 SASEGT. CDR3 length: 18 amino acids. Trimming cost V 0 bases and J 2 bases, with 17 bases left between them. The CDR3 coding sequence is TGTGCCAGCAGTGAAGCCTTACCACAGGCGAAGGGCAATCAGCCCCAGCATTTT. This sequence encodes CASSEALPQAKGNQPQHF.

The sample holds a few counts of this clonotype. The rearrangement links TRBV14 to TRBJ1-2; D perhaps matches TRBD1 (6 bases). This CDR3 is 15 amino acids long. Germline values: CDR1 SGHDN, CDR2 FVKESK. V shed 4 bases and J shed 0 bases, with 12 bases lying between them. DNA for the CDR3: TGTGCCAGCAGCCGAATGGACAGACCTAACTATGGCTACACCTTC. Residues: CASSRMDRPNYGYTF.

The chain recombines TRBV20-1 with TRBJ1-1; D remains unclear. Germline values: CDR1 DFQATT, CDR2 SNEGSKA (reference sequence). V was pared by 0 bases and J by 1 base, with 12 bases between. The CDR3 totals 15 residues. The CDR3 nucleotides read TGCAGTGCTAGAGACTCAGCGACTGGGAACACTGAAGCTTTCTTT. This encodes CSARDSATGNTEAFF.

The chain employs TRBV11-2 and TRBJ1-5; no firm D call. There are 15 residues in the CDR3. CDR1 and CDR2 from the germline V gene are SGHAT and FQNNGV. V was shortened by 0 bases and J by 0 bases, with 6 bases between the two germline ends. CDR3 in DNA: TGTGCCAGCAGCTTAGAGGGTAATAGCAATCAGCCCCAGCATTTT. This sequence encodes CASSLEGNSNQPQHF. Full variable domain (remainder filled in from reference TRBV11-2 and TRBJ1-5): EAGVAQSPRYKIIEKRQSVAFWCNPISGHATLYWYQQILGQGPKLLIQFQNNGVVDDSQLPKDRFSAERLKGVDSTLKIQPAKLEDSAVYLCASSLEGNSNQPQHFGDGTRLSIL.

This clonotype was detected only a few times. This chain joins TRBV19 and TRBJ2-7; maybe TRBD1 (5 bases). The CDR3 contains 14 residues. Germline assignment: CDR1 LNHDA and CDR2 SQIVND (reference sequence). The germline V and J ends were trimmed by 4 bases and 6 bases, with 16 bases remaining between them. CDR3 in amino acids: CASSKGNRLSEQYF. CDR3 coding DNA: TGTGCCAGTAGTAAGGGAAACAGGCTCTCCGAGCAGTACTTC. Variable domain in full (rest from reference TRBV19 and TRBJ2-7): DGGITQSPKYLFRKEGQNVTLSCEQNLNHDAMYWYRQDPGQGLRLIYYSQIVNDFQKGDIAEGYSVSREKKESFPLTVTSAQKNPTAFYLCASSKGNRLSEQYFGPGTRLTVT.

This sequence joins TRBV20-1 and TRBJ2-5; 8 bases are a match to TRBD1. The trim removed 1 base at V and 5 bases at J, leaving 6 bases unmatched. Germline CDR1 reads DFQATT; CDR2 reads SNEGSKA (reference sequence). The length of the CDR3 is 14 residues. Here the CDR3 reads CSARAWTGFETQYF. CDR3 in DNA: TGCAGTGCTAGAGCCTGGACAGGGTTTGAGACCCAGTACTTC.

The V and J genes are TRBV5-1 and TRBJ1-1; D not resolved. Trimming shortened V by 0 bases and J by 2 bases, and 14 bases separated the two germline ends. CDR1 and CDR2 from the germline V gene are SGHRS and YFSETQ. CDR3 size: 16 residues. CDR3 sequence (DNA): TGCGCCAGCAGCTTGGCATCGTCAGGCACTAACACTGAAGCTTTCTTT. Encoded protein: CASSLASSGTNTEAFF.

A few counts support this clonotype. The chain links TRBV5-8 to TRBJ1-5; D is unclear. The CDR3 spans 12 residues. Trimming shortened V by 0 bases and J by 8 bases, and 6 bases separated the two germline ends. CDR1 and CDR2 (germline): SGHTS, YDEGEE. The CDR3 region has the DNA TGTGCCAGCAGCTTGGACCAGAAGCCCCAGCATTTT. Protein sequence: CASSLDQKPQHF. Filled out from reference TRBV5-8 and TRBJ1-5, the complete variable domain reads EAGVTQSPTHLIKTRGQQATLRCSPISGHTSVYWYQQALGLGLQFLLWYDEGEERNRGNFPPRFSGRQFPNYSSELNVNALELEDSALYLCASSLDQKPQHFGDGTRLSIL.

This chain uses TRBV28 with TRBJ1-2; tentative D call: TRBD1 (5 bases). The V gene lost 5 bases and the J gene lost 2 bases, with 12 bases spanning the gap. This CDR3 is 14 amino acids long. The germline V gene encodes CDR1 MDHEN and CDR2 SYDVKM. DNA for the CDR3: TGTGCCAGCAGTACGCCGGGGGTAAACTATGGCTACACCTTC. This gives the protein CASSTPGVNYGYTF.

This sequence joins TRBV6-5 and TRBJ1-5; unclear D gene. The V gene lost 4 bases and the J gene lost 2 bases, with 12 bases spanning the gap. The CDR3 runs 15 residues. Germline V gives CDR1 MNHEY, CDR2 SVGAGI. The DNA for the CDR3 is TGTGCCAGCAGTTCCGACTCATCGGGCAATCAGCCCCAGCATTTT. Translated, it gives CASSSDSSGNQPQHF.

The chain carries TRBV6-5 and TRBJ1-4; D is unclear. Trimming removed 4 bases at V and 2 bases at J, with 8 bases between. Looked up from germline, CDR1 is MNHEY and CDR2 is SVGAGI. The CDR3 is made up of 14 amino acids. The CDR3 loop is CASSWVGTNEKLFF. CDR3 DNA sequence: TGTGCCAGCAGTTGGGTGGGGACTAATGAAAAACTGTTTTTT.

The CDR3: CASSVQYGTEAFF. In DNA, the CDR3 is TGCGCCAGCAGCGTTCAGTACGGCACTGAAGCTTTCTTT. V gene TRBV5-1 combines with J gene TRBJ1-1; D not certain. From germline, CDR1 is SGHRS and CDR2 YFSETQ. The V and J ends lost 4 bases and 4 bases respectively, with 11 bases between them. The CDR3 runs to 13 residues.